Shown below are 6 T cell receptor beta chains from a single sample sequenced in a study of blood T cell repertoires in COVID-19. The repertoire was sequenced with immunoSEQ multiplex PCR; TCRdb's copy has only in-frame clones and lacks some. The data hold roughly 170,000 clones, with around 79% observed a single time. Material for sequencing was peripheral blood. These receptors all come from an older woman with COVID-19, enrolled during active disease.

CDR3 residues: CASSVGLAVGNYLTGELFF. DNA of the CDR3: TGTGCCAGCAGCGTCGGACTAGCGGTAGGAAATTATTTGACCGGGGAGCTGTTTTTT. The chain couples TRBV9 to TRBJ2-2; 10 bases are shared with TRBD2. Germline-derived CDR1 and CDR2 are SGDLS and YYNGEE. This CDR3 is built from 19 residues. V lost 2 bases and J lost 5; bases outside the gene matches: 15.

The chain combines TRBV27 with TRBJ2-3; the match to TRBD2 covers 9 bases. The germline V gene has CDR1 MNHEY and CDR2 SMNVEV (reference sequence). V lost 3 bases, J lost 4 bases, and 8 bases stayed unmatched. This CDR3 has 16 residues. Written as DNA, the CDR3 is TGTGCCAGCAGTTTTGGTGGCGGGAGGGTGGCAGATACGCAGTATTTT. Translation gives CASSFGGGRVADTQYF.

The genes are TRBV21-1 and TRBJ2-3; no check of the table's D call, TRBD2, against the DNA was made. TRBV21-1 represents a pseudogene. This CDR3 is built from 16 residues. The CDR3 DNA reads TGTGCCAGCAGTGGGACTAGCGGGGGGGCGGGAGATACGCAGTATTTT. This codes for CASSGTSGGAGDTQYF.

The chain links TRBV27 to TRBJ2-5; a possible D gene is TRBD2 (7 bases). The CDR3 runs to 14 residues. The V end was cut by 1 base, the J end by 7 bases, with 13 bases between. Germline V CDR1 and CDR2: MNHEY, SMNVEV (reference sequence). CDR3 amino acids: CASSLLGGRRTQYF. As DNA, the CDR3 is TGTGCCAGCAGTTTATTGGGGGGGCGTCGGACCCAGTACTTC.

The chain recombines TRBV24-1 with TRBJ2-5; 9 bases are shared with TRBD1. Germline trimming cut 4 bases from V and 5 bases from J; bases unmatched to any gene: 13. Germline CDR1 KGHDR, CDR2 SFDVKD. This CDR3 is built from 17 residues. The CDR3 DNA reads as TGTGCCACCAGTGACCCCACCGGGACAGGGATAGGCGAGACCCAGTACTTC. It yields the protein CATSDPTGTGIGETQYF.

This chain links TRBV5-1 with TRBJ2-5; 7 bases match TRBD2. The ends lost 4 bases at V and 4 bases at J; junction bases unmatched: 10. CDR3 length equals 15 residues. Germline CDR1 reads SGHRS; CDR2 reads YFSETQ. Here the CDR3 DNA reads TGCGCCAGCAGCAATCAGGCGGGGGACGTAGAGACCCAGTACTTC. Translating it yields CASSNQAGDVETQYF.